This T cell receptor beta chain was sequenced in a study of cytomegalovirus exposure and HLA in healthy donors. Study-wide results and caveats: The records held CMV serostatus as the only immune exposure information. Cytomegalovirus association was assigned to 170 or so TCR beta chains. Most CMV-associated TCR beta chains were later found to appear HLA-restricted. An analysis done earlier found most TCR beta V segments productive about 87% or about 30% of the time.

As concerns this clone: The antigen remains unidentified.

The PCR had 60 Vbeta and 13 Jbeta primers. Data came from immunoSEQ multiplex PCR; TCRdb stores just in-frame clones and leaves some out. The sample table includes about 200,000 clones. The receptor comes from a girl aged 2 to 10 in good health and CMV-seropositive. The sequenced sample was PBMCs.

The CDR3 loop is CASSMTSYNEQFF. The CDR3 nucleotides read TGTGCCAGCAGTATGACAAGCTACAATGAGCAGTTCTTC. This chain joins TRBV6-1 and TRBJ2-1; D unresolved. CDR3 size: 13 residues. The germline V gene encodes CDR1 MNHNS and CDR2 SASEGT. With 5 bases removed from V and 3 bases from J, the gap between germline ends came to 8 bases.